What follows are 14 T cell receptor beta chains derived from one specimen sequenced in a study of cytomegalovirus exposure and HLA in healthy donors. The PCR contained 60 Vbeta and 13 Jbeta primers. Sequencing used immunoSEQ multiplex PCR; TCRdb keeps in-frame clones, though not all of them. Here the sample spans 130,000 or so clones, approximately 80% being singletons. Sample: PBMCs. The receptors were sampled from a man in his late teens or twenties in good health and CMV-seropositive.

This chain links TRBV5-4 with TRBJ1-4, with 7 bases lining up with TRBD1. The CDR3 sequence is 14 residues long. Germline CDR1 SGHNT, CDR2 YYREEE (reference sequence). Trimming took 4 bases from V and 7 from J; bases not matched to a gene: 7. CDR3 loop: CASSLTGTGEKLFF. The CDR3 DNA reads as TGTGCCAGCAGCCTGACAGGGACGGGTGAAAAACTGTTTTTT.

This clone occurred once. This sequence joins TRBV7-9 and TRBJ1-6; no clear D gene. The CDR3 loop spans 15 amino acids. Germline values: CDR1 SEHNR, CDR2 FQNEAQ (reference sequence). Trimming took 5 bases from V and 9 from J, leaving 17 bases between them. The CDR3 here is CASSQEGPAGSPLHF. As DNA, the CDR3 is TGTGCCAGCAGCCAAGAGGGCCCGGCGGGTTCACCCCTCCACTTT.

The chain uses TRBV7-9 and TRBJ1-4; D gene ambiguous. Germline V gene data show CDR1 as SEHNR and CDR2 as FQNEAQ (reference sequence). The germline V and J ends were trimmed by 8 bases and 4 bases, with 8 bases remaining between them. The CDR3 sequence is 12 residues long. The CDR3 here is CASARSNEKLFF. In DNA, the CDR3 is TGTGCCAGCGCGCGGAGTAATGAAAAACTGTTTTTT.

This CDR3 is CASSLVGTGSGNTIYF. CDR3 nucleotide sequence: TGCGCCAGCAGCTTGGTCGGGACAGGCTCTGGAAACACCATATATTTT. The genes are TRBV5-1 and TRBJ1-3, with 8 bases lining up with TRBD1. The junction had 2 bases not matched to a gene; V was cut back by 0 bases and J by 0 bases. This CDR3 region has 16 residues. Germline loops: CDR1 SGHRS, CDR2 YFSETQ. Looking up the rest from reference TRBV5-1 and TRBJ1-3 gives the full variable domain: KAGVTQTPRYLIKTRGQQVTLSCSPISGHRSVSWYQQTPGQGLQFLFEYFSETQRNKGNFPGRFSGRQFSNSRSEMNVSTLELGDSALYLCASSLVGTGSGNTIYFGEGSWLTVV.

This clone was recorded a few times. A read error may account for a junction end that differs from germline. The J gene is TRBJ2-6, the V gene TRBV6-4; maybe TRBD1 (6 bases). CDR3 length: 15 amino acids. The germline CDR1 and CDR2 sequences are MRHNA and SNTAGT. The CDR3 DNA reads TGTGCCAGCAGTGACTTGGGGGCTGGGGCCAACGGCCTGACTTTC. It encodes CASSDLGAGANGLTF.

V and J are TRBV5-6 and TRBJ1-6, with unresolved D. From germline, CDR1 is SGHDT and CDR2 YYEEEE. The CDR3 totals 14 residues. V shed 2 bases and J shed 6 bases, with 9 bases lying between them. The CDR3 loop is CASSFVDFNSPLHF. The CDR3 coding sequence is TGTGCCAGCAGCTTTGTCGACTTTAATTCACCCCTCCACTTT.

The chain joins TRBV4-2 to TRBJ1-2; a weak D match, TRBD1 (5 bases). Germline lookup yields CDR1 LGHNA and CDR2 YNFKEQ. The CDR3 consists of 12 residues. V lost 4 bases and J 6 bases, leaving 9 bases between the germline ends. CDR3 sequence (DNA): TGTGCCAGCAGCCGTGGGGGGGATGGCTACACCTTC. Its protein is CASSRGGDGYTF.

The rearrangement links TRBV27 to TRBJ2-3; 8 bases line up with TRBD1. J was trimmed by 6 bases and V by 6 bases; bases with no gene match: 17. Germline CDR1 MNHEY, CDR2 SMNVEV (reference sequence). The CDR3 spans 17 residues. The CDR3 spells CASSPGLQGDIRDTQYF. The CDR3 nucleotides read TGTGCCAGCAGCCCCGGATTACAGGGGGATATTAGGGATACGCAGTATTTT.

The V gene is TRBV10-1, the J gene TRBJ1-2; 7 bases fit TRBD1. J was trimmed by 3 bases and V by 7 bases; bases with no gene match: 5. CDR1 and CDR2 from the germline V gene are WNHNN and SYGVQD (reference sequence). The CDR3 runs 13 residues. In DNA, the CDR3 is TGCGCCAGCAATCCAGGGGGAGACTATGGCTACACCTTC. It is translated as CASNPGGDYGYTF.

This clone was found a few times. The chain has TRBV7-8 and TRBJ1-1; D remains ambiguous. The CDR3 runs to 15 residues. Germline V gene data show CDR1 as SGHVS and CDR2 as FQNEAQ. V gave up 3 bases and J gave up 5 bases, with 16 bases separating them. The CDR3 bases are TGTGCCAGCAGCTTGGTTTTGACCCGAGGGACTGAAGCTTTCTTT. Its protein is CASSLVLTRGTEAFF.

The chain employs TRBV11-2 and TRBJ2-7; tentatively, D is TRBD1 (5 bases). The CDR3 has 14 residues. Germline V gene data show CDR1 as SGHAT and CDR2 as FQNNGV. V lost 5 bases and J lost 1, with 12 bases in between. CDR3 bases: TGTGCCAGCAGCCCCCAGTCAGGGTCCTACGAGCAGTACTTC. It translates to CASSPQSGSYEQYF.

This chain uses TRBV28 with TRBJ1-2, with TRBD1 matching 7 bases. The CDR3 has 16 residues. Germline V lookup: CDR1 MDHEN, CDR2 SYDVKM. Losses at the gene ends were 3 bases for V and 5 bases for J; bases not matched to a gene: 12. The CDR3 sequence is CASSLPAKGARYGYTF. Here the CDR3 DNA reads TGTGCCAGCAGTTTGCCTGCGAAGGGGGCGCGATATGGCTACACCTTC.

The chain joins TRBV7-9 to TRBJ2-7; TRBD2 is a possible D gene (5 bases). CDR3 length: 13 residues. V was clipped by 1 base and J by 5 bases, with 9 bases between them. The germline gives CDR1 SEHNR, CDR2 FQNEAQ (reference sequence). The CDR3 nucleotides are TGTGCCAGCAGCTTAGGGGAGACAAACGAGCAGTACTTC. Translated: CASSLGETNEQYF.

V gene TRBV27 combines with J gene TRBJ2-5; D is possibly TRBD1 (5 bases). There are 16 residues in the CDR3. CDR1 MNHEY and CDR2 SMNVEV come from the germline V gene (reference sequence). The V gene lost 3 bases and the J gene lost 4 bases, with 18 bases spanning the gap. The CDR3 DNA reads TGTGCCAGCAGTTTCTTAGGGGCTCGAGACGGAGAGACCCAGTACTTC. This gives the protein CASSFLGARDGETQYF.